This TCR beta chain was observed in a study of CD8+ T cells in alopecia areata. Study as a whole: The study gave treated patients oral tofacitinib at 5 to 10 mg twice daily.

Trimming removed 4 bases from V and 1 base from J, with 13 bases in between. The CDR3 runs to 15 residues. CDR1 is MNHEY, CDR2 SMNVEV, per germline (reference sequence). RNA extraction was followed by reverse transcription into cDNA, which acted as the sequencing template. Method: immunoSEQ multiplex PCR; TCRdb's copy keeps in-frame clones and lacks some. Of approximately 180,000 clones listed, roughly 60% are singletons. This clone was detected a few times. The sequence was obtained from a human donor with alopecia areata. The rearrangement uses TRBV27 and TRBJ1-1, with a tentative D call TRBD1 (6 bases). The material was CD4+ T cells sorted from blood, obtained at week 0. Written as DNA, the CDR3 is TGTGCCAGCAGTTATGGACAGAGAGGGAACACTGAAGCTTTCTTT. Protein product: CASSYGQRGNTEAFF.